Presented here are 10 T cell receptor beta chains from one specimen sequenced in a study of identical twins (dated by TCRdb to about 2016). Library construction relied on 5' RACE. The reads were generated on an Illumina HiSeq 2000. TCRdb applied fastp at Q25 and MiXCR to the public reads, then kept only in-frame beta chains. A single entry per CDR3 protein holds the most common genes and DNA from its merged rows. The sample includes 450,000 or so distinct CDR3 sequences, with over 11% observed a single time. The biggest ten clones account for about 0.97% of the sample. The same data also contributed to another study, on yellow fever vaccine responses in identical twins.

Material: CD4+ T cells sorted from blood. The origin of the receptors is a woman aged 18-29 years in good health.

The V gene is TRBV18, the J gene TRBJ1-1; TRBD1 might be the D (5 bases). The CDR3 has 13 residues. The germline V gene has CDR1 KGHSH and CDR2 LQKENI. V was clipped by 5 bases and J by 5 bases, with 12 bases between them. DNA for the CDR3: TGTGCCAGCTCATTCGAGGAGGGGACTGAAGCTTTCTTT. It is translated as CASSFEEGTEAFF.

This clonotype was counted between two and nine times. The chain has TRBV7-2 and TRBJ2-1; D gene ambiguous. The CDR3 length is 15 residues. From germline, CDR1 is SGHTA and CDR2 FQGNSA. V was shortened by 2 bases and J by 2 bases, with 10 bases between the two germline ends. CDR3 sequence reads: CASSLRALPYNEQFF. CDR3 coding DNA: TGTGCCAGCAGCTTACGGGCTCTACCCTACAATGAGCAGTTCTTC.

This clonotype was seen at least ten times. This sequence joins TRBV27 and TRBJ2-7; no reliable D call. V was pared by 6 bases and J by 2 bases, with 20 bases between. Germline V gene sequence: CDR1 MNHEY, CDR2 SMNVEV (reference sequence). This CDR3 comprises 16 residues. The CDR3 region has the DNA TGTGCCAGCAGAGTTTTCCGGACCACTCCCCCCTACGAGCAGTACTTC. It is translated as CASRVFRTTPPYEQYF.

This clonotype was seen a handful of times. This chain uses TRBV28 with TRBJ1-2, with no clear D. The CDR3 loop spans 15 amino acids. Germline-derived CDR1 and CDR2 are MDHEN and SYDVKM. Trimming removed 5 bases at V and 2 bases at J, with 15 bases between. The CDR3 DNA reads as TGTGCCAGCAGTCCCCATCGGGTGGGGAACTATGGCTACACCTTC. It translates to CASSPHRVGNYGYTF.

The rearrangement links TRBV7-2 to TRBJ2-7; 14 bases are shared with TRBD2. Germline-derived CDR1 and CDR2 are SGHTA and FQGNSA. The junction had 0 bases not matched to a gene; V was cut back by 1 base and J by 4 bases. The CDR3 extends over 15 amino acids. This chain's CDR3 is CASSLGTSGGYEQYF. The CDR3 nucleotides are TGTGCCAGCAGCTTAGGGACTAGCGGGGGGTACGAGCAGTACTTC.

This clonotype was recorded many times. The chain employs TRBV20-1 and TRBJ2-1, with D unclear. The CDR3 consists of 12 residues. Per germline, CDR1 DFQATT and CDR2 SNEGSKA (reference sequence). The ends were cut back, 4 bases at V and 5 bases at J, with 9 bases in the middle. This CDR3 is CSAIVWDNEQFF. The CDR3 nucleotides are TGCAGTGCTATTGTGTGGGACAATGAGCAGTTCTTC.

V is TRBV3-1 and J is TRBJ2-3; the match to TRBD2 covers 9 bases. In germline, CDR1 is LGHDT, CDR2 YNNKEL (reference sequence). The CDR3 covers 18 residues. Germline trimming cut 1 base from V and 2 bases from J; bases unmatched to any gene: 10. The CDR3 protein is CASSQGLRGRAFTDTQYF. The CDR3 DNA follows: TGTGCCAGCAGCCAAGGTCTCCGCGGGAGGGCTTTCACAGATACGCAGTATTTT.

This chain connects TRBV6-2 or TRBV6-3 to TRBJ2-5; 13 nucleotides match TRBD2. CDR3 size: 16 residues. The J segment lost 1 base and the V segment lost 2 bases, leaving 1 base of the junction unmatched. CDR1 and CDR2 (germline): MNHEY, SVGEGT. The CDR3 is CASSYRTSGGQETQYF. The CDR3 DNA sequence: TGTGCCAGCAGTTACCGGACTAGCGGGGGCCAAGAGACCCAGTACTTC.

This clonotype was seen at least ten times. V is TRBV6-1 and J is TRBJ2-5; 11 positions match TRBD2. With 5 bases clipped from V and 5 bases from J, the junction kept 7 bases outside the gene matches. Germline CDR1 and CDR2: MNHNS and SASEGT. The CDR3 runs to 15 residues. CDR3 protein: CASSRGLAGVETQYF. The CDR3 DNA follows: TGTGCCAGCAGTAGAGGACTAGCGGGCGTGGAGACCCAGTACTTC.

This clonotype was observed a handful of times. This chain links TRBV20-1 with TRBJ2-3; maybe TRBD1 (5 bases). Per the germline V gene, CDR1 is DFQATT and CDR2 is SNEGSKA (reference sequence). The CDR3 consists of 11 residues. The CDR3 is CGAESTDTQYF. In DNA form, the CDR3 reads TGCGGGGCAGAAAGCACAGATACGCAGTATTTT.